Detailed here is one T cell receptor beta chain. This table comes from immunoSEQ multiplex PCR, and its TCRdb copy is limited to in-frame clones, with some not included. Of hundreds of thousands of clones in the sample, 80% to 90% were seen once. This entry is derived from a study of Ad26.COV2.S vaccination and SARS-CoV-2 variants. Treatment defined: about 20 received Ad26.COV2.S at low or high dose, single or two shots; about 5 received placebo; per-sample allocation not given. Day 63 following the first vaccine or placebo injection was when the samples were taken. The sample in question was peripheral blood, obtained in a trial of Ad26.COV2.S vaccine versus placebo. The source of this sequence is a person between 18 and 59 years old who received the Ad26.COV2.S COVID-19 vaccine or a placebo.

CDR3 sequence: CASSHYSPEIYGYTF. The CDR3 bases are TGTGCCAGCAGTCATTATTCGCCGGAGATCTATGGCTACACCTTC. The chain has TRBV3-1 (or the pseudogene TRBV3-2) and TRBJ1-2; the D is unclear. The CDR3 is 15 residues long. Germline lookup yields CDR1 LGHDT and CDR2 YNNKEL (reference sequence). Trimming pared 6 bases from V and 4 bases from J, leaving 18 bases between.